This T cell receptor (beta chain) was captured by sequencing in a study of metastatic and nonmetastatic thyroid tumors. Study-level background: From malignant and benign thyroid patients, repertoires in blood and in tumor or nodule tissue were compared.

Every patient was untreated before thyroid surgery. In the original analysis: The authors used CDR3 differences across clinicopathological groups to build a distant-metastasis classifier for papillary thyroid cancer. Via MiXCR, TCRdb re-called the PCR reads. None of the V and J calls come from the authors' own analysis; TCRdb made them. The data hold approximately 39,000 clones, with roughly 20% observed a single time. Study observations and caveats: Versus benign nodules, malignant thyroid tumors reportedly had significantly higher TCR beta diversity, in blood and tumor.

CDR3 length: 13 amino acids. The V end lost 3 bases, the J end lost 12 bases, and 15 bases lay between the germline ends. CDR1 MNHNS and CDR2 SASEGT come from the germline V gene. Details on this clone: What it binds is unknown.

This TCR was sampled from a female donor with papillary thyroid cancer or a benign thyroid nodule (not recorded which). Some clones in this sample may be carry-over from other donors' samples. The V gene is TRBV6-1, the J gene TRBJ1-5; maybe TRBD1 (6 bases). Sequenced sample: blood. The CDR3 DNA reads TGTGCCAGCAGTGACAGGGGCAATAAGCACCAGCATTTT. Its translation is CASSDRGNKHQHF.